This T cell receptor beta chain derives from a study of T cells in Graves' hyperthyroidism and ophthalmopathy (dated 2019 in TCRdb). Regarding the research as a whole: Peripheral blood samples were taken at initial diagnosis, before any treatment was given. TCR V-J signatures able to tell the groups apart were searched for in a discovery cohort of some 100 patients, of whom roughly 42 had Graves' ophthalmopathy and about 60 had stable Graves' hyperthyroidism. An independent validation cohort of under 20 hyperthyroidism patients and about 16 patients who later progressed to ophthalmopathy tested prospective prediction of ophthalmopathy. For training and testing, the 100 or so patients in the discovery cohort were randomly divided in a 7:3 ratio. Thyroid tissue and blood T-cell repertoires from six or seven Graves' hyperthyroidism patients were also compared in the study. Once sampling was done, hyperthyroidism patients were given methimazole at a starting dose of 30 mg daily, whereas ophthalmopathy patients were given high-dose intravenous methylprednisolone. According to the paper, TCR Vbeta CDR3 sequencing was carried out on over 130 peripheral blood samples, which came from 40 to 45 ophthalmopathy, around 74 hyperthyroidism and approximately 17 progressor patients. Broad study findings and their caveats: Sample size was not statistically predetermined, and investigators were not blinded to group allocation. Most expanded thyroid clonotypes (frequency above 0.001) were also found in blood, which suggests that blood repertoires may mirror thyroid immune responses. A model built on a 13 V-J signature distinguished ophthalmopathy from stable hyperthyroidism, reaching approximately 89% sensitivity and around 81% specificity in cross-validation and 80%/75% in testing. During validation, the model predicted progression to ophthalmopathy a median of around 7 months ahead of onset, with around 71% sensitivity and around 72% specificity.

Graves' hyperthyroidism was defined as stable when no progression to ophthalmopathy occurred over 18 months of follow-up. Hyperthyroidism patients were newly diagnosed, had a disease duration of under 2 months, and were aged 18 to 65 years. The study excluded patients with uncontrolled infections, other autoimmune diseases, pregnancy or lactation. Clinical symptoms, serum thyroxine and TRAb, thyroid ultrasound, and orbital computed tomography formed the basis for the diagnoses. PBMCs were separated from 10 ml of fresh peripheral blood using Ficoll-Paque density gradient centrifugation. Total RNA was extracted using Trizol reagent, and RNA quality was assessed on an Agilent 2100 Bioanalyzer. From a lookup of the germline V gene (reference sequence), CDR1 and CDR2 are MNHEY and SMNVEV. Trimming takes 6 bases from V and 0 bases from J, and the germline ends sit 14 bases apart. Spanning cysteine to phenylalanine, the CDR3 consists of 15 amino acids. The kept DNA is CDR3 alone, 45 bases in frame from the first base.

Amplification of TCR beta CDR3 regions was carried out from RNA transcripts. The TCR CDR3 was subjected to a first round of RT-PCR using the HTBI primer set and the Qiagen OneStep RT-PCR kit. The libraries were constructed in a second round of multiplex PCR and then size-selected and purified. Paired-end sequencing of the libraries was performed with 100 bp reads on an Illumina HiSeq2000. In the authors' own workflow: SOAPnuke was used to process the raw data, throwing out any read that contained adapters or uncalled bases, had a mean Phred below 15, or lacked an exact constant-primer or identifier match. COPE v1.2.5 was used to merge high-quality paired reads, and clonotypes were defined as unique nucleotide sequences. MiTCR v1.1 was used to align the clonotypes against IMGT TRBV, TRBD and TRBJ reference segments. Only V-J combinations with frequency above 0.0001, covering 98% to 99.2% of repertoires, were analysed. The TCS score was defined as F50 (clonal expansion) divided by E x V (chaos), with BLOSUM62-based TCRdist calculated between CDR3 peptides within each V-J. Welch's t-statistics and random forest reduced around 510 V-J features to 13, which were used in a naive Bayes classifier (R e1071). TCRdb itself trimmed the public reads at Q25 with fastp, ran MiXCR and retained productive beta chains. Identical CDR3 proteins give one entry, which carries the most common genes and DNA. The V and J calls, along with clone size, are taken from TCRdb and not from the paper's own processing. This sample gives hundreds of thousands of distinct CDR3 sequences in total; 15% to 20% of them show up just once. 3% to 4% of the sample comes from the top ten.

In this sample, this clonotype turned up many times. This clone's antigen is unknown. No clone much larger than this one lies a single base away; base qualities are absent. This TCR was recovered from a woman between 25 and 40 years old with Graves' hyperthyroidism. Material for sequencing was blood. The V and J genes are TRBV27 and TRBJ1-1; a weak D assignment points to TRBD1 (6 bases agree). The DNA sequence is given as TGTGCCAGCAGAAAACAGGGTGACATGAACACTGAAGCTTTCTTT. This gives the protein CASRKQGDMNTEAFF.